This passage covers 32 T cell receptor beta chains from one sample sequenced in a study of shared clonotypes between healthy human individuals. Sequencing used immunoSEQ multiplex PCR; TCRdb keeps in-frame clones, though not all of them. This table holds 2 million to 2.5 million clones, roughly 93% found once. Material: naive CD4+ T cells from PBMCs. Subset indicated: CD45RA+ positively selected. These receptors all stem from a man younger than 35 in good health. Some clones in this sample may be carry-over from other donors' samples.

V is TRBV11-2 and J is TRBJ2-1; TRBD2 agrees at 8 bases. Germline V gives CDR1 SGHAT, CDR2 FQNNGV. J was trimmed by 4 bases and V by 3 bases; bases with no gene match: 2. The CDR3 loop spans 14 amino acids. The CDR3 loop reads CASSFTSGYNEQFF. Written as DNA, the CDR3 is TGTGCCAGCAGCTTTACTAGCGGTTACAATGAGCAGTTCTTC.

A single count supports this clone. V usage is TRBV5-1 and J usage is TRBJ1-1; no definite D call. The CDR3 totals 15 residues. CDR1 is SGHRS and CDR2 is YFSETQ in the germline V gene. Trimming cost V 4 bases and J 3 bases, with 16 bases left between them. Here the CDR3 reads CASSLRSGYDTEAFF. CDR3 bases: TGCGCCAGCAGCCTGAGGAGCGGGTATGACACTGAAGCTTTCTTT.

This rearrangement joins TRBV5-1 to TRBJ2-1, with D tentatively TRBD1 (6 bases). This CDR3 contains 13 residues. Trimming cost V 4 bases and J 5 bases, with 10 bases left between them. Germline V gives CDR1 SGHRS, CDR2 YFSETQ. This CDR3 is CASSRNRDNEQFF. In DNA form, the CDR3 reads TGCGCCAGCAGCCGTAACAGGGACAATGAGCAGTTCTTC. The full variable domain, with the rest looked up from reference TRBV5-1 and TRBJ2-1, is KAGVTQTPRYLIKTRGQQVTLSCSPISGHRSVSWYQQTPGQGLQFLFEYFSETQRNKGNFPGRFSGRQFSNSRSEMNVSTLELGDSALYLCASSRNRDNEQFFGPGTRLTVL.

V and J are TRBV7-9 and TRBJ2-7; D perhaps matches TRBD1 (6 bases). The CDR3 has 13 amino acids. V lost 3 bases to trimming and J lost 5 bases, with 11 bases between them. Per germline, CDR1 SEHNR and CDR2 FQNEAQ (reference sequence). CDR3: CASSFIQGHEQYF. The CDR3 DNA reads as TGTGCCAGCAGCTTTATACAGGGCCACGAGCAGTACTTC.

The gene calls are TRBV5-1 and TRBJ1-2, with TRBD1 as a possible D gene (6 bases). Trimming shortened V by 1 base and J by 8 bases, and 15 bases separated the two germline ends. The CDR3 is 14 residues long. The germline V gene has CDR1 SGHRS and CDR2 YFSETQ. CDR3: CASSLIIGGSGYTF. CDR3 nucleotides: TGCGCCAGCAGCTTGATTATCGGGGGCTCCGGCTACACCTTC.

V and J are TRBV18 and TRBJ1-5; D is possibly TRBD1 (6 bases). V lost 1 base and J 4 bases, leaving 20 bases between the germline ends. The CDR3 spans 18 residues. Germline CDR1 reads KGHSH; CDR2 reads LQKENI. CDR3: CASSPQGPSGARNQPQHF. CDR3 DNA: TGTGCCAGCTCACCACAAGGGCCTTCGGGGGCGCGGAATCAGCCCCAGCATTTT.

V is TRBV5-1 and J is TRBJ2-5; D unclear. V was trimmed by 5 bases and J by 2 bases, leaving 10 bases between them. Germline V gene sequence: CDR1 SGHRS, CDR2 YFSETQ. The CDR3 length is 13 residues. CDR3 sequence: CASSKLVQETQYF. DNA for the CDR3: TGCGCCAGCAGTAAGCTTGTACAAGAGACCCAGTACTTC.

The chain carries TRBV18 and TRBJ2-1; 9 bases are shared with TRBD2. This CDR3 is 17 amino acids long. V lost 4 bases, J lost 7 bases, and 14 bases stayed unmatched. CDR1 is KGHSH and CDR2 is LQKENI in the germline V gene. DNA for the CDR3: TGTGCCAGCTCACTCCAGGGGGTAGCGGGAGTGTTGAATGAGCAGTTCTTC. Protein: CASSLQGVAGVLNEQFF. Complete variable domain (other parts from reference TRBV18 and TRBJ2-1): NAGVMQNPRHLVRRRGQEARLRCSPMKGHSHVYWYRQLPEEGLKFMVYLQKENIIDESGMPKERFSAEFPKEGPSILRIQQVVRGDSAAYFCASSLQGVAGVLNEQFFGPGTRLTVL.

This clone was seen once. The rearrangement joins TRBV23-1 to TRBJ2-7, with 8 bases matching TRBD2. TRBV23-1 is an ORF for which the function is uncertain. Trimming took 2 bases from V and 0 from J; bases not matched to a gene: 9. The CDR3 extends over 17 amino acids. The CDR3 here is CASSQAREGLSSYEQYF. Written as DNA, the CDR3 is TGCGCCAGCAGTCAAGCCCGGGAGGGATTAAGCTCCTACGAGCAGTACTTC.

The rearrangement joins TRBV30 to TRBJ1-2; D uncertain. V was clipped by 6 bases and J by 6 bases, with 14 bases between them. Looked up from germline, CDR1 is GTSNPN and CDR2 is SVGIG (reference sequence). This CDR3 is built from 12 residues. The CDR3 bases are TGTGCCTGTGCTAAAATAGGGCATGGCTACACCTTC. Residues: CACAKIGHGYTF.

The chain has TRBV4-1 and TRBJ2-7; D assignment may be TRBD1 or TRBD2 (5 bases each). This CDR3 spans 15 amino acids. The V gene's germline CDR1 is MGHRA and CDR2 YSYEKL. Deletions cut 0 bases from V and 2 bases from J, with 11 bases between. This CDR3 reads CASSQERGRPYEQYF. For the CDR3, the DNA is TGCGCCAGCAGCCAAGAACGGGGCAGGCCCTACGAGCAGTACTTC.

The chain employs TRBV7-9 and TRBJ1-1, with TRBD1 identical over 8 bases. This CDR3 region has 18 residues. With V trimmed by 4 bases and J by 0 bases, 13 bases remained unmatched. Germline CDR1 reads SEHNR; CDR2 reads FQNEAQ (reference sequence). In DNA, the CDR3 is TGTGCCAGCAGCTCCGTTCGTCCGCAGACAGGGGTGAACACTGAAGCTTTCTTT. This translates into CASSSVRPQTGVNTEAFF.

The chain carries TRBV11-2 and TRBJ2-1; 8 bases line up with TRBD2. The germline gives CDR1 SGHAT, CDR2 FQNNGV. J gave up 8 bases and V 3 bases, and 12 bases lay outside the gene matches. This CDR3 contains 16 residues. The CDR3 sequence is CASSFLPGGGFDEQFF. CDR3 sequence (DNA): TGTGCCAGCAGCTTCCTCCCGGGCGGGGGGTTCGATGAGCAGTTCTTC.

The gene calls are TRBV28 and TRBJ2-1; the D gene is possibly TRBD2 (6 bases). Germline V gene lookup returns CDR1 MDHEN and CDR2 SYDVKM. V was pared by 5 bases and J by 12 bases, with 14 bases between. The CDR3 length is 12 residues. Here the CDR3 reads CASSPVGEVQFF. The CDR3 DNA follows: TGTGCCAGCAGTCCAGTGGGGGAGGTGCAGTTCTTC.

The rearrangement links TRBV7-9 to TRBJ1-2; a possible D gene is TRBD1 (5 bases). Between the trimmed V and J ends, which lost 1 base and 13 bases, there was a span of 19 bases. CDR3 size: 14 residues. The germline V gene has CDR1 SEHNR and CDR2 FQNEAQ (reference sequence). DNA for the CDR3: TGTGCCAGCAGCTTAGGGCCGGGACCTCCTACGGGCACCTTC. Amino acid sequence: CASSLGPGPPTGTF. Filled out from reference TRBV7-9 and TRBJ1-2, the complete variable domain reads DTGVSQNPRHKITKRGQNVTFRCDPISEHNRLYWYRQTLGQGPEFLTYFQNEAQLEKSRLLSDRFSAERPKGSFSTLEIQRTEQGDSAMYLCASSLGPGPPTGTFGSGTRLTVV.

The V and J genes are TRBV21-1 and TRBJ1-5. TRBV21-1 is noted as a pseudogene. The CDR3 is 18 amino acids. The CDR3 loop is CASSPLPGLRGGNQPQHF. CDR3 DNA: TGTGCCAGCAGCCCCCTCCCTGGCCTTCGGGGCGGCAATCAGCCCCAGCATTTT.

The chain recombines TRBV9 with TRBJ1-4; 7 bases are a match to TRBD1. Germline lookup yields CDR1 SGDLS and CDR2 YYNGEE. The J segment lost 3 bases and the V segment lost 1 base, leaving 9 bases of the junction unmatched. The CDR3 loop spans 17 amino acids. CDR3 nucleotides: TGTGCCAGCAGCGTAAGCGCAGGGGGGATGCCTAATGAAAAACTGTTTTTT. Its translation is CASSVSAGGMPNEKLFF.

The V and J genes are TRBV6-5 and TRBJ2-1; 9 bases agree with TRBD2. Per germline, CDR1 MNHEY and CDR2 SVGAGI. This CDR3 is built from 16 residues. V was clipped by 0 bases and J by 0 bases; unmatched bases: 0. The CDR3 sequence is CASSYSLAGSYNEQFF. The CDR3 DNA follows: TGTGCCAGCAGTTACTCACTAGCGGGCTCCTACAATGAGCAGTTCTTC.

The CDR3 nucleotides read TGTGCCAGCAGTTTAACGGGTCGTCTCTACACCTTC. Its protein is CASSLTGRLYTF. J is TRBJ1-2 and V is TRBV28, with D uncertain. This CDR3 has 12 amino acids. The germline V gene encodes CDR1 MDHEN and CDR2 SYDVKM. Trimming took off 2 bases at V and 10 bases at J, with 11 bases between the two ends.

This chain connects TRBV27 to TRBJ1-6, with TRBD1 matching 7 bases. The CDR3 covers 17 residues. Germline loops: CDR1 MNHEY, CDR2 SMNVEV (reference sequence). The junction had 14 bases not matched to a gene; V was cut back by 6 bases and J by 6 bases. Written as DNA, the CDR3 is TGTGCCAGCAGGGTAACCTGGACAGGCACTAGTAATTCACCCCTCCACTTT. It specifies CASRVTWTGTSNSPLHF.

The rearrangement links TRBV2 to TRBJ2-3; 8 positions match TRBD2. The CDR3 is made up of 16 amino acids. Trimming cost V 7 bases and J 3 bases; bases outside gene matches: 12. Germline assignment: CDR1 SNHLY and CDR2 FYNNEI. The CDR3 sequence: CASKDGRALRTDTQYF. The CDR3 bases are TGTGCCAGCAAGGACGGGAGGGCCCTCCGGACAGATACGCAGTATTTT.

CDR3 coding DNA: TGCGCCAGCAGCTTTACCCCGTTAGCGGGAGCCCCCGAGCAGTACTTC. The encoded protein is CASSFTPLAGAPEQYF. V usage is TRBV5-1 and J usage is TRBJ2-7; 9 bases map to TRBD2. Germline loops: CDR1 SGHRS, CDR2 YFSETQ. CDR3 length: 16 residues. Trimming cost V 2 bases and J 6 bases; bases outside gene matches: 12.

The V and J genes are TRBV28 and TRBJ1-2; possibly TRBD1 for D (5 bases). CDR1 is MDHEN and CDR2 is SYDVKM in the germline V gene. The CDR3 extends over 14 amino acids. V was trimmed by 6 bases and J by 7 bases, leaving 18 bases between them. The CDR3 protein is CASRMDNLSGGYTF. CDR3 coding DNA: TGTGCCAGCAGGATGGACAATCTATCGGGTGGCTACACCTTC.

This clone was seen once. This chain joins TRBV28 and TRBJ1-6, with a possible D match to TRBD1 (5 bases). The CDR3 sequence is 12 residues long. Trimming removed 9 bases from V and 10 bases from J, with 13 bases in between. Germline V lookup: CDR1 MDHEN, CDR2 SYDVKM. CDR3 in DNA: TGTGCCAGTGGGACTACGGGCTCACCCCTCCACTTT. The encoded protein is CASGTTGSPLHF. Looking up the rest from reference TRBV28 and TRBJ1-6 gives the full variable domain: DVKVTQSSRYLVKRTGEKVFLECVQDMDHENMFWYRQDPGLGLRLIYFSYDVKMKEKGDIPEGYSVSREKKERFSLILESASTNQTSMYLCASGTTGSPLHFGNGTRLTVT.

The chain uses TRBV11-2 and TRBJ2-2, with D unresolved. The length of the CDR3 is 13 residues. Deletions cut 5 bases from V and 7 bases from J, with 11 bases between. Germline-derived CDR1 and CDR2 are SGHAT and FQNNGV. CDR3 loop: CASSPNRGGELFF. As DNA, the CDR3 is TGTGCCAGCAGCCCGAACCGCGGCGGGGAGCTGTTTTTT.

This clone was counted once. The CDR3 DNA reads as TGCGCCAGCAGCCAAGTAGTCGGGGGGACGGGGGACCAAGAGACCCAGTACTTC. Protein product: CASSQVVGGTGDQETQYF. The V call is TRBV4-1, the J call TRBJ2-5; TRBD2 agrees at 7 bases. The germline V gene has CDR1 MGHRA and CDR2 YSYEKL. The CDR3 runs to 18 residues. V dropped 1 base and J dropped 0; count of bases not matched to a gene: 11.

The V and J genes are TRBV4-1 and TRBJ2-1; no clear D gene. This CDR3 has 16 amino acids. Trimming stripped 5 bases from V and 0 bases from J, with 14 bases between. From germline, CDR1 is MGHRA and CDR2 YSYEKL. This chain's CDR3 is CASSSRHPNSYNEQFF. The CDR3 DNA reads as TGCGCCAGCAGCTCGCGACATCCTAACTCCTACAATGAGCAGTTCTTC.

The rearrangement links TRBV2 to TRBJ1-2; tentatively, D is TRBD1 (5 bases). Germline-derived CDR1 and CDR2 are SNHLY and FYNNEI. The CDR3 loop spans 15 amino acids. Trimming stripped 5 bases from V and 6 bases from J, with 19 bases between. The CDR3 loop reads CASSLVDRGLDGYTF. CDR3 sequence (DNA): TGTGCCAGCAGTCTGGTGGATCGGGGCCTTGATGGCTACACCTTC.

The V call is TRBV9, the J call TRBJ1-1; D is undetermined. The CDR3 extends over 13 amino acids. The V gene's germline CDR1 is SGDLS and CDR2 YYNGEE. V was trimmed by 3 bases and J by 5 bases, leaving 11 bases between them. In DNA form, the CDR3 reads TGTGCCAGCAGCGCATGGGGAAGTACTGAAGCTTTCTTT. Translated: CASSAWGSTEAFF.

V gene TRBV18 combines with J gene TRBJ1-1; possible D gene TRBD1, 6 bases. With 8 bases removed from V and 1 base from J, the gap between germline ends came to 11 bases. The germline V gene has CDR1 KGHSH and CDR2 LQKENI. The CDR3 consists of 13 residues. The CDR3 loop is CASRQESNTEAFF. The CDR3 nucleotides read TGTGCCAGCCGACAGGAGTCGAACACTGAAGCTTTCTTT.

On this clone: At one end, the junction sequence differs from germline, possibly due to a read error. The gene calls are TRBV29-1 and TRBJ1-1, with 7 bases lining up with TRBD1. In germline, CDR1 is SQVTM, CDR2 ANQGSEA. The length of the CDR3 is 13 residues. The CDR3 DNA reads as TGCAGCGGGGAGACAGGGACTGGCACTGAAACTTTCTTT. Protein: CSGETGTGTETFF.

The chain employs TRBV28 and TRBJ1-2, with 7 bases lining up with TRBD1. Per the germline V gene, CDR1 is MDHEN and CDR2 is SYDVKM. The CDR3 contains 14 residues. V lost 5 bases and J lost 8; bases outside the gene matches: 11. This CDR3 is CASSPPERGHGYTF. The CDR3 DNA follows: TGTGCCAGCAGTCCTCCGGAAAGGGGGCACGGCTACACCTTC.